Presented here are 8 T cell receptor beta chains from one specimen sequenced in a study of control samples from healthy donors and cancer patients. Produced via immunoSEQ multiplex PCR; TCRdb's table is partial and in-frame only. The sample records more than 140,000 clones, about 89% being singletons. Sequencing was carried out using blood. The source of these receptors is a man aged 18-30 years in good health.

V is TRBV15 and J is TRBJ1-5, with D hard to call. Germline V gene sequence: CDR1 LNHNV, CDR2 YYDKDF (reference sequence). V lost 0 bases to trimming and J lost 2 bases, with 5 bases between them. The CDR3 runs to 14 residues. The CDR3 reads CATSRDLGNQPQHF. The CDR3 coding sequence is TGTGCCACCAGCAGAGATCTCGGCAATCAGCCCCAGCATTTT. The full variable domain, with the rest looked up from reference TRBV15 and TRBJ1-5, is DAMVIQNPRYQVTQFGKPVTLSCSQTLNHNVMYWYQQKSSQAPKLLFHYYDKDFNNEADTPDNFQSRRPNTSFCFLDIRSPGLGDTAMYLCATSRDLGNQPQHFGDGTRLSIL.

The chain uses TRBV4-2 and TRBJ2-7; TRBD2 agrees at 11 bases. The CDR3 contains 16 residues. Germline V lookup: CDR1 LGHNA, CDR2 YNFKEQ. The V and J ends lost 4 bases and 6 bases, in that order; junction bases with no gene match: 11. The CDR3: CASSRSLAGDPVEQYF. CDR3 DNA: TGTGCCAGCAGCCGATCACTAGCGGGGGATCCTGTCGAGCAGTACTTC.

This chain connects TRBV11-2 to TRBJ2-7; D ambiguous. With 1 base removed from V and 7 bases from J, the gap between germline ends came to 17 bases. The germline V gene encodes CDR1 SGHAT and CDR2 FQNNGV. The CDR3 is 15 residues long. Here the CDR3 reads CASSLGTAPRWEQYF. The CDR3 DNA is TGTGCCAGCAGCTTAGGGACCGCCCCGAGGTGGGAGCAGTACTTC.

This clone has just one count. The CDR3 region is CASSRLADSTDTQYF. The CDR3 DNA is TGTGCCAGCAGCCGACTAGCGGACAGCACAGATACGCAGTATTTT. The chain combines TRBV5-6 with TRBJ2-3; 9 bases line up with TRBD2. The CDR3 totals 15 residues. The germline CDR1 and CDR2 sequences are SGHDT and YYEEEE. V was pared by 4 bases and J by 0 bases, with 3 bases of the junction left unmatched.

J is TRBJ1-5 and V is TRBV6-4; no reliable D call. This CDR3 spans 14 amino acids. V shed 7 bases and J shed 4 bases, with 14 bases lying between them. Germline CDR1 is MRHNA and CDR2 is SNTAGT. CDR3 coding DNA: TGTGCCAGCATTTTACAGCCATGGAATCAGCCCCAGCATTTT. Protein sequence: CASILQPWNQPQHF.

The chain employs TRBV19 and TRBJ2-5; weak D call: TRBD2 (5 bases). This CDR3 spans 15 amino acids. Germline-derived CDR1 and CDR2 are LNHDA and SQIVND (reference sequence). V was shortened by 6 bases and J by 2 bases, with 16 bases between the two germline ends. The CDR3 coding sequence is TGTGCCAGTAGCCTCCCGGGATATACACAAGAGACCCAGTACTTC. Translation: CASSLPGYTQETQYF.

In nucleotides, the CDR3 is TGTGCCAGCAGTGAATGGGGACAAAGTCCCCACATTCAGTACTTC. It codes for CASSEWGQSPHIQYF. This chain links TRBV27 with TRBJ2-4; maybe TRBD1 (6 bases). The germline CDR1 and CDR2 sequences are MNHEY and SMNVEV (reference sequence). The V end was cut by 5 bases, the J end by 8 bases, with 19 bases between. This CDR3 is built from 15 residues.

The gene calls are TRBV5-1 and TRBJ2-7; 10 nucleotides align to TRBD1. Germline V gene data show CDR1 as SGHRS and CDR2 as YFSETQ. V gave up 4 bases and J gave up 2 bases; unmatched junction bases: 6. The CDR3 extends over 15 amino acids. The CDR3 DNA sequence: TGCGCCAGCAGCCACGACAGGGGGCCCCCCTACGAGCAGTACTTC. Amino acid sequence: CASSHDRGPPYEQYF.